The clone carrying this T cell receptor (beta chain) is a singleton in its sample. Its specificity is not known. The data are from a study of cytomegalovirus exposure and HLA in healthy donors. Study as a whole: In a later analysis, the 100 to 150 validation repertoires were reported to have used the same platform as the approximately 620 first-cohort repertoires. Findings and caveats of the study: Listed as cytomegalovirus-associated were 150 or so TCR beta chains.

Assay used: immunoSEQ multiplex PCR; TCRdb lists only in-frame clones, some missing. The sample records roughly 150,000 clones, approximately 93% being singletons. The donors were part of the roughly 110-subject validation cohort, which stood apart from the approximately 700-subject first cohort. There are 14 residues in the CDR3. Germline CDR1 reads LNHDA; CDR2 reads SQIVND (reference sequence). Trimming pared 7 bases from V and 1 base from J, leaving 13 bases between. The sequence was obtained from a man younger than 30 in good health and CMV-seronegative. The specimen was PBMCs. The chain uses TRBV19 and TRBJ1-1; the D is unclear. Written as DNA, the CDR3 is TGTGCCAGTACCAACAGACCCACGAACACTGAAGCTTTCTTT. Protein: CASTNRPTNTEAFF. Filled out from reference TRBV19 and TRBJ1-1, the complete variable domain reads DGGITQSPKYLFRKEGQNVTLSCEQNLNHDAMYWYRQDPGQGLRLIYYSQIVNDFQKGDIAEGYSVSREKKESFPLTVTSAQKNPTAFYLCASTNRPTNTEAFFGQGTRLTVV.